This T cell receptor (beta chain) stems from a study of molecular identifiers for immune sequencing clone quantification. The junction had 0 bases not matched to a gene; V was cut back by 1 base and J by 4 bases. The V gene's germline CDR1 is GTSNPN and CDR2 SVGIG (reference sequence). The CDR3 length is 15 residues. This clonotype appeared a few times. The antigen remains undetermined. The study, taken as a whole, reports: A single cell's spiked Jurkat TCR RNA was reportedly detectable among more than 950,000 naive cells. Identical TCR molecules can share a barcode, and this sharing could underestimate highly expanded clone sizes.

TCRdb redid the calling of the PCR reads with MiXCR, one entry per CDR3 protein. The sample includes approximately 670,000 distinct CDR3 sequences, 20% seen only once; the top ten take about 0.9%. A CD8+CD4-CCR7+CD45RA+ phenotype served as the sorting definition for naive CD8 T cells. This chain uses TRBV30 with TRBJ2-1, with 14 positions matching TRBD2. The receptor comes from a human donor in good health. Some libraries in this study had Jurkat cell RNA spiked in. The specimen was naive CD8+ T cells from blood, with Jurkat cell RNA spiked in. Subset here: FACS-sorted CD8+CD4-CCR7+CD45RA+ naive T cells. The CDR3 DNA reads as TGTGCCTGGAGTGGACTAGCGGGGGGGTACAATGAGCAGTTCTTC. Translation: CAWSGLAGGYNEQFF.